Included here is one T cell receptor beta chain sequence, with context. Measured with immunoSEQ multiplex PCR; TCRdb has only the in-frame clones, and not every one. Here the sample spans 20,000 to 25,000 clones, approximately 85% being singletons. The germline gives CDR1 SGHAT, CDR2 FQDESV (reference sequence). V gave up 5 bases and J gave up 5 bases, with 10 bases separating them. The CDR3 sequence is 13 residues long. This sample stems from a study of T cells in narcolepsy. The sequence was obtained from a human donor in good health. This rearrangement joins TRBV11-1 to TRBJ2-1; possible D gene TRBD1, 5 bases. Sequencing was carried out using memory (CD45RA-) CD4+ T cells from blood. This chain's CDR3 is CASSVRGNNEQFF. The CDR3 region has the DNA TGTGCCAGCAGCGTTAGGGGAAACAATGAGCAGTTCTTC.